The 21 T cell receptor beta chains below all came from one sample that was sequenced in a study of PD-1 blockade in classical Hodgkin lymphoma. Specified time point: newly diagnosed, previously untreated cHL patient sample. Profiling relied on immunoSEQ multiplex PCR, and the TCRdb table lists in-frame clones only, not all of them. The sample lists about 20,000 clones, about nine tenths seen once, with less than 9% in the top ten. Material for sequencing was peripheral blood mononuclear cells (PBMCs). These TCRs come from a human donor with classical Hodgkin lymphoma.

For the CDR3, the DNA is TGTGCCAGCAGTGAATTCAGTGAAACGACCTACGAGCAGTACTTC. Protein sequence: CASSEFSETTYEQYF. V is TRBV6-4 and J is TRBJ2-7, with D unresolved. CDR3 length: 15 residues. CDR1 is MRHNA and CDR2 is SNTAGT in the germline V gene. The germline V and J ends were trimmed by 3 bases and 2 bases, with 14 bases remaining between them.

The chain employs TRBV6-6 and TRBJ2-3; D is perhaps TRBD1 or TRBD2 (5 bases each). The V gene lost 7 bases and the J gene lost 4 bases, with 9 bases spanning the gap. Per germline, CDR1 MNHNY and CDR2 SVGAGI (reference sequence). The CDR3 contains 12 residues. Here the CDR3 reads CASTLGADTQYF. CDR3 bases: TGTGCCAGCACCCTGGGGGCAGATACGCAGTATTTT.

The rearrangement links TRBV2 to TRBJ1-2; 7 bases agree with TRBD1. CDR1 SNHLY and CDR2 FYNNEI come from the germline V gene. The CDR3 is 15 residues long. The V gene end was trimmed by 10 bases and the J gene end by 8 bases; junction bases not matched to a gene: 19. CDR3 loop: CATLGQANSLGGYTF. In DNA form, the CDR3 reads TGTGCCACCCTAGGACAGGCGAACTCTCTGGGGGGCTACACCTTC.

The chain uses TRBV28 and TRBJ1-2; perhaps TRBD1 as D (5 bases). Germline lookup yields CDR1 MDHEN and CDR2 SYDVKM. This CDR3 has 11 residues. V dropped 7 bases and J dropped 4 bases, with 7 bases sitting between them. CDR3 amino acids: CASTRAYGYTF. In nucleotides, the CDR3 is TGTGCCAGCACCAGGGCCTATGGCTACACCTTC.

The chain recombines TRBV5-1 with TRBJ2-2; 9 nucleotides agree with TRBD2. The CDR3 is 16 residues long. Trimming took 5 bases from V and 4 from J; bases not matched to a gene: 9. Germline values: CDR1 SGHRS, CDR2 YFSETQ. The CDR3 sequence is CASRSSGTTGTGELFF. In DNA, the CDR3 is TGCGCCAGCAGGTCTAGCGGGACCACGGGCACCGGGGAGCTGTTTTTT.

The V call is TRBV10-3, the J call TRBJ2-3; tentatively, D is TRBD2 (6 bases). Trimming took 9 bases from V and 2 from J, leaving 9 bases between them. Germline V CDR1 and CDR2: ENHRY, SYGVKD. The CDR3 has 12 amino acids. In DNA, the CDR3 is TGTGCCATGGGACTTAACACAGATACGCAGTATTTT. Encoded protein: CAMGLNTDTQYF.

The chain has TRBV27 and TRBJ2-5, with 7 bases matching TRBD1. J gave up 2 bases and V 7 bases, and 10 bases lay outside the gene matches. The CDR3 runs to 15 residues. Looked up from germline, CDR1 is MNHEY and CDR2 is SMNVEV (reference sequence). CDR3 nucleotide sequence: TGTGCCAGCACCTTAAGACAGGGTAGACAAGAGACCCAGTACTTC. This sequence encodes CASTLRQGRQETQYF.

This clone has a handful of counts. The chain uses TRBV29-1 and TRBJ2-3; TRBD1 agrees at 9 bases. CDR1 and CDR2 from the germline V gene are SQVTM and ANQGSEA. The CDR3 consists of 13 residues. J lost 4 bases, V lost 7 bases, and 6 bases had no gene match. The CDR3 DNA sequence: TGCAGCGATAGACAGGGGGAGGCAGATACGCAGTATTTT. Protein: CSDRQGEADTQYF.

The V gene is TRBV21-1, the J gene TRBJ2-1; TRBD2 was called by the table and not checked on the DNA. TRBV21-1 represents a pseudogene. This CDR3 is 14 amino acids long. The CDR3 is CASSGLAAHNEQFF. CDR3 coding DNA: TGTGCCAGCAGCGGACTAGCGGCTCACAATGAGCAGTTCTTC.

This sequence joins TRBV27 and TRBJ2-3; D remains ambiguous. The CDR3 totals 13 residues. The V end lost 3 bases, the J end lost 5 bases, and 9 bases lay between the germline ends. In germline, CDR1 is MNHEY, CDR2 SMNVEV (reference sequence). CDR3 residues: CASSLGNRDTQYF. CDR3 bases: TGTGCCAGCAGTTTGGGAAACAGAGATACGCAGTATTTT.

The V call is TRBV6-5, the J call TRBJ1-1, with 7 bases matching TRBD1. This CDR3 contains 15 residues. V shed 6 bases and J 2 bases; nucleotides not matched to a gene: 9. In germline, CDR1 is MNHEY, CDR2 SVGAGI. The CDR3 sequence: CASSNRGSPNTEAFF. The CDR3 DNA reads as TGTGCCAGCAGCAACAGGGGCAGCCCCAACACTGAAGCTTTCTTT.

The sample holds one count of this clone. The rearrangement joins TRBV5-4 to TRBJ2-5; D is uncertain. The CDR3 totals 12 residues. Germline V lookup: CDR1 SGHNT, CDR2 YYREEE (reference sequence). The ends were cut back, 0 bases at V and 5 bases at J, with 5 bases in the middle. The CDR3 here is CASSLAFETQYF. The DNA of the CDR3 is TGTGCCAGCAGCTTGGCCTTTGAGACCCAGTACTTC.

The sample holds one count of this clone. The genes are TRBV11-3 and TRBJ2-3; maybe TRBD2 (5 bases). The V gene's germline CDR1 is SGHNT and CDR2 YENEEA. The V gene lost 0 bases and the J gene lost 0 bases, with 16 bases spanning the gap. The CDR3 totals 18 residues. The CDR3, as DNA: TGTGCCAGCAGCTTAGAAGGATTATTCGAGGGTAGCACAGATACGCAGTATTTT. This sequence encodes CASSLEGLFEGSTDTQYF.

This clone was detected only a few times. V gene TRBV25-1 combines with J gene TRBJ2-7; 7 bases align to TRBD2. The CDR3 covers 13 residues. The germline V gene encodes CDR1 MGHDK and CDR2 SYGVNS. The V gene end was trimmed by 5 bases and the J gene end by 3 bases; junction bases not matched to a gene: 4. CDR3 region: CASSHGGGYEQYF. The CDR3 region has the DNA TGTGCCAGCAGTCATGGGGGGGGCTACGAGCAGTACTTC.

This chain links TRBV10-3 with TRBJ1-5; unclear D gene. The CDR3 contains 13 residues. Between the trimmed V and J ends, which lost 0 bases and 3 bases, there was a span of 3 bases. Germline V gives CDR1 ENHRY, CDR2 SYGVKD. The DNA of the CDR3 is TGTGCCATCAGTGAGTCACCCAATCAGCCCCAGCATTTT. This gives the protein CAISESPNQPQHF.

Written as DNA, the CDR3 is TGTGCCAGCAGCGTACGGTTGAACACTGAAGCTTTCTTT. This translates into CASSVRLNTEAFF. The V call is TRBV5-4, the J call TRBJ1-1; D gene ambiguous. This CDR3 contains 13 residues. V lost 4 bases to trimming and J lost 0 bases, with 7 bases between them. CDR1 SGHNT and CDR2 YYREEE come from the germline V gene (reference sequence).

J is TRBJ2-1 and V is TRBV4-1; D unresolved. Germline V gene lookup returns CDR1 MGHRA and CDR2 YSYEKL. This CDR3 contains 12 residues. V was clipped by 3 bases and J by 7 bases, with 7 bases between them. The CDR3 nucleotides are TGCGCCAGCAGCCAGCGCCCGAATGAGCAGTTCTTC. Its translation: CASSQRPNEQFF.

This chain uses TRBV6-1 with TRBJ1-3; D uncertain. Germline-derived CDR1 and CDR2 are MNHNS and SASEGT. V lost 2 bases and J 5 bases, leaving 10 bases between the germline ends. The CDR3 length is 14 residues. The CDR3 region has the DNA TGTGCCAGCAGTGAAACCGGCCCGAGAAACACCATATATTTT. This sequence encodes CASSETGPRNTIYF.

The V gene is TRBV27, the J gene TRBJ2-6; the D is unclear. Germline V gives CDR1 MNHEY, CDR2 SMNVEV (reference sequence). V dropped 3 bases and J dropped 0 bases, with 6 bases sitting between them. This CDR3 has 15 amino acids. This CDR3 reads CASSLGSSGANVLTF. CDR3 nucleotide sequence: TGTGCCAGCAGTTTGGGAAGCTCTGGGGCCAACGTCCTGACTTTC.

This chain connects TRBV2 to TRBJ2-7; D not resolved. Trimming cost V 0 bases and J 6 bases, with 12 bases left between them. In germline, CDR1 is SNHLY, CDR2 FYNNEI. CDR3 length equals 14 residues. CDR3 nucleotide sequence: TGTGCCAGCAGTGAAGCGCTTGGGCAACTCGAGCAGTACTTC. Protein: CASSEALGQLEQYF.

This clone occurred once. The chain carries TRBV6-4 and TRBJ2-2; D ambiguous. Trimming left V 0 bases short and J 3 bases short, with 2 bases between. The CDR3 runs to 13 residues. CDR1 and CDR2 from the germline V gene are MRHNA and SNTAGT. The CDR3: CASSDSDTGELFF. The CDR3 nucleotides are TGTGCCAGCAGTGACTCGGACACCGGGGAGCTGTTTTTT.